Detailed here is one T cell receptor beta chain. These data belong to a study of technical replicates of blood from several donors. Clones were read by immunoSEQ multiplex PCR, and TCRdb kept only the in-frame ones, dropping some. The repertoire has tens of thousands of clones, 93% of them found once; the top ten carry 4.2%. The V gene's germline CDR1 is GTSNPN and CDR2 SVGIG (reference sequence). The CDR3 spans 13 residues. Between the trimmed V and J ends, which lost 0 bases and 8 bases, there was a span of 11 bases. The sequence was obtained from a human donor in good health. Some clones in this sample may be carry-over from other donors' samples. The sequenced material came from PBMCs. The V call is TRBV30, the J call TRBJ2-4, with unresolved D. CDR3 amino acids: CAWSVRSRDIQYF. As DNA, the CDR3 is TGTGCCTGGAGTGTGCGGTCCCGCGACATTCAGTACTTC. The full variable domain, in which reference TRBV30 and TRBJ2-4 provide the parts outside the CDR3, is SQTIHQWPATLVQPVGSPLSLECTVEGTSNPNLYWYRQAAGRGLQLLFYSVGIGQISSEVPQNLSASRPQDRQFILSSKKLLLSDSGFYLCAWSVRSRDIQYFGAGTRLSVL.